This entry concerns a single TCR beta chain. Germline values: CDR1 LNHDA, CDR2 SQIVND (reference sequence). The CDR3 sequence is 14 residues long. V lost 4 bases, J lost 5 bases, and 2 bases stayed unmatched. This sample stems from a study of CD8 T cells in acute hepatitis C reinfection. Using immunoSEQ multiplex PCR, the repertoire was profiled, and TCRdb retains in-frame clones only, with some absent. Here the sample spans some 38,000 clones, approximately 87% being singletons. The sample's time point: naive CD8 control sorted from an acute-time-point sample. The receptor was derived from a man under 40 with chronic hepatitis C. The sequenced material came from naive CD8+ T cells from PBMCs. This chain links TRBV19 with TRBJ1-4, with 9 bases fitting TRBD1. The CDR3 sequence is CASSTTGGNEKLFF. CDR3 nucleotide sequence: TGTGCCAGTAGTACGACAGGGGGAAATGAAAAACTGTTTTTT.